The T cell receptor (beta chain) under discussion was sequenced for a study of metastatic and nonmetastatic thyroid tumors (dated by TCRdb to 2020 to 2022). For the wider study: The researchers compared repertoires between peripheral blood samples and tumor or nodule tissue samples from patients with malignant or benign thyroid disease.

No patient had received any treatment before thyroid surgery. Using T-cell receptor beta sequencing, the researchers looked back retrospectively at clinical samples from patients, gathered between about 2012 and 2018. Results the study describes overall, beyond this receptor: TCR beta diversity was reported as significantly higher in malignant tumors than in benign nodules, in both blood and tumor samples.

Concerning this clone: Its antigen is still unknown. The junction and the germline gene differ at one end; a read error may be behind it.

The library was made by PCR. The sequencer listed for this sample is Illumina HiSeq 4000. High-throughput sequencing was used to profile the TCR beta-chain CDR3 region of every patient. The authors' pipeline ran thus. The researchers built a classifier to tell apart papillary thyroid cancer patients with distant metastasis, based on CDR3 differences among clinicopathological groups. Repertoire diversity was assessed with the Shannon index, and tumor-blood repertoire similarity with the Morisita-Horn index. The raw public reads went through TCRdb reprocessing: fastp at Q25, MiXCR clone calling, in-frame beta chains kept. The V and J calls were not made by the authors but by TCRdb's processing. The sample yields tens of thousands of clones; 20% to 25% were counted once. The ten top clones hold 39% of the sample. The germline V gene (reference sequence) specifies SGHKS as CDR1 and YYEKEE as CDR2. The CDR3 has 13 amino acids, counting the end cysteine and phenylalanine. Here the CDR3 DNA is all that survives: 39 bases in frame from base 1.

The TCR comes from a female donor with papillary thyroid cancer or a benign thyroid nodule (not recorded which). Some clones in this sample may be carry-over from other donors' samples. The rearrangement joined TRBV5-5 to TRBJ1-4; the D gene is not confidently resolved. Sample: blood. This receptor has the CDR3 CASSFDLNEKLLF. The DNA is TGTGCCAGCAGCTTCGACCTGAATGAAAAACTGCTTTTT.